These 23 T cell receptor beta chains were all obtained from the same sample, sequenced in a study of T cell responses to AZD1222 COVID-19 vaccine. TCRdb's table, derived via immunoSEQ multiplex PCR, lists solely in-frame clones and lacks some. Of 130,000 or so clones detected, 85% to 90% appear once; the ten largest clones hold 25% to 30%. Sequenced here: peripheral blood, sampled on day 0 of AZD1222 vaccination. These receptors all come from an adult in good health.

The chain uses TRBV3-1 (or the pseudogene TRBV3-2) and TRBJ2-2, with 9 nucleotides matching TRBD2. With V trimmed by 1 base and J by 7 bases, 7 bases remained unmatched. The CDR3 is 16 residues long. Germline lookup yields CDR1 LGHDT and CDR2 YNNKEL (reference sequence). The CDR3, as DNA: TGTGCCAGCAGCCAAGTCGGCGGGGGGGCGGACGGGGAGCTGTTTTTT. Amino acids: CASSQVGGGADGELFF.

J is TRBJ2-2 and V is TRBV10-3, with D perhaps assigned TRBD1 or TRBD2 (5 bases each). The CDR3 has 15 amino acids. Germline V gives CDR1 ENHRY, CDR2 SYGVKD. V lost 3 bases and J 1 base, leaving 9 bases between the germline ends. CDR3 nucleotides: TGTGCCATCAGTGATCGAGGGGAGAACACCGGGGAGCTGTTTTTT. Its protein is CAISDRGENTGELFF.

The table lists this clone with a count of one. This sequence joins TRBV5-5 and TRBJ2-7; no reliable D call. V shed 2 bases and J shed 1 base, with 7 bases lying between them. Germline loops: CDR1 SGHKS, CDR2 YYEKEE (reference sequence). CDR3 length equals 13 residues. CDR3 protein: CASSLTESYEQYF. CDR3 nucleotides: TGTGCCAGCAGCTTAACGGAGTCCTACGAGCAGTACTTC. The whole variable domain, remainder taken from reference TRBV5-5 and TRBJ2-7, is DAGVTQSPTHLIKTRGQQVTLRCSPISGHKSVSWYQQVLGQGPQFIFQYYEKEERGRGNFPDRFSARQFPNYSSELNVNALLLGDSALYLCASSLTESYEQYFGPGTRLTVT.

V is TRBV6-5 and J is TRBJ2-3; weak D call: TRBD1 (7 bases). Germline-derived CDR1 and CDR2 are MNHEY and SVGAGI. CDR3 size: 14 residues. V shed 3 bases and J shed 6 bases, with 13 bases lying between them. CDR3 amino acids: CASSYGGGSDTQYF. Written as DNA, the CDR3 is TGTGCCAGCAGTTATGGAGGGGGCAGCGATACGCAGTATTTT.

The chain recombines TRBV3-1 (or the pseudogene TRBV3-2) with TRBJ1-6; no reliable D call. The CDR3 length is 14 residues. The V and J ends lost 4 bases and 5 bases respectively, with 9 bases between them. Germline V gene data show CDR1 as LGHDT and CDR2 as YNNKEL (reference sequence). The chain's CDR3 is CASSPGGNNSPLHF. The CDR3 nucleotides are TGTGCCAGCAGCCCGGGAGGCAATAATTCACCCCTCCACTTT.

Details on this clone: This specimen includes other DNA sequences encoding the same CDR3. The chain joins TRBV29-1 to TRBJ2-7, with 7 bases matching TRBD1. This CDR3 has 12 residues. With V trimmed by 7 bases and J by 0 bases, 3 bases remained unmatched. CDR1 and CDR2 from the germline V gene are SQVTM and ANQGSEA. As DNA, the CDR3 is TGCAGCGCCGGGACAGACTCCTACGAGCAGTACTTC. Protein sequence: CSAGTDSYEQYF.

The V and J genes are TRBV6-5 and TRBJ1-2; D unresolved. The CDR3 is made up of 16 amino acids. Germline assignment: CDR1 MNHEY and CDR2 SVGAGI. V was trimmed by 2 bases and J by 4 bases, leaving 17 bases between them. The CDR3 here is CASSYLRAASPYGYTF. The CDR3 coding sequence is TGTGCCAGCAGTTACCTCCGGGCCGCCTCCCCCTATGGCTACACCTTC.

The rearrangement links TRBV18 to TRBJ2-7; D not resolved. The CDR3 length is 14 residues. The V and J ends lost 2 bases and 0 bases respectively, with 8 bases between them. In germline, CDR1 is KGHSH, CDR2 LQKENI. The CDR3 region is CASSPGVSSYEQYF. The CDR3 coding sequence is TGTGCCAGCTCACCAGGGGTCAGCTCCTACGAGCAGTACTTC.

V usage is TRBV6-5 and J usage is TRBJ2-1, with TRBD2 identical over 9 bases. CDR1 is MNHEY and CDR2 is SVGAGI in the germline V gene. V lost 6 bases, J lost 9 bases, and 9 bases stayed unmatched. The CDR3 runs to 14 residues. As DNA, the CDR3 is TGTGCCAGCAGGGGACTAGCAAATCCCAGTGAGCAGTTCTTC. It is translated as CASRGLANPSEQFF.

The chain links TRBV5-1 to TRBJ2-2, with D possibly TRBD2 on 5 matching bases. Trimming left V 3 bases short and J 4 bases short, with 19 bases between. Germline-derived CDR1 and CDR2 are SGHRS and YFSETQ. The length of the CDR3 is 17 residues. In DNA, the CDR3 is TGCGCCAGCAGCTCTAAAGCGGCTACGCGGACCACCGGGGAGCTGTTTTTT. As protein: CASSSKAATRTTGELFF.

The chain combines TRBV7-6 with TRBJ1-3; 7 bases are shared with TRBD1. The CDR3 covers 16 residues. With 4 bases clipped from V and 0 bases from J, the junction kept 6 bases outside the gene matches. Germline CDR1 is SGHVS and CDR2 is FNYEAQ. The CDR3 protein is CASSSTGASSGNTIYF. The CDR3 nucleotides are TGTGCCAGCAGCTCCACAGGGGCCAGCTCTGGAAACACCATATATTTT.

V usage is TRBV5-8 and J usage is TRBJ2-3, with no clear D. V lost 0 bases and J lost 0, with 11 bases in between. CDR1 SGHTS and CDR2 YDEGEE come from the germline V gene. The CDR3 totals 16 residues. CDR3 sequence reads: CASSLARITSTDTQYF. CDR3 bases: TGTGCCAGCAGCTTGGCGAGAATTACTAGCACAGATACGCAGTATTTT.

V usage is TRBV28 and J usage is TRBJ1-2; perhaps TRBD1 as D (5 bases). Trimming removed 2 bases at V and 8 bases at J, with 18 bases between. Germline lookup yields CDR1 MDHEN and CDR2 SYDVKM. The CDR3 is made up of 15 amino acids. The CDR3 sequence: CASSLIRQTIKGYTF. The CDR3 DNA follows: TGTGCCAGCAGTTTAATAAGACAGACCATAAAGGGCTACACCTTC.

The chain uses TRBV4-1 and TRBJ1-2; D is unclear. This CDR3 region has 14 residues. The germline gives CDR1 MGHRA, CDR2 YSYEKL. V dropped 0 bases and J dropped 3 bases, with 8 bases sitting between them. Here the CDR3 reads CASSQDSVHYGYTF. CDR3 DNA sequence: TGCGCCAGCAGCCAAGATTCGGTCCACTATGGCTACACCTTC.

This chain uses TRBV5-1 with TRBJ2-3, with D possibly being TRBD2 (6 bases). Trimming left V 4 bases short and J 2 bases short, with 8 bases between. This CDR3 region has 13 residues. CDR1 and CDR2 from the germline V gene are SGHRS and YFSETQ. CDR3 coding DNA: TGCGCCAGCAGCGGGACTTTCACAGATACGCAGTATTTT. Encoded protein: CASSGTFTDTQYF.

This clone occurred a few times. V gene TRBV24-1 combines with J gene TRBJ2-1; D ambiguous. V lost 10 bases and J 4 bases, leaving 10 bases between the germline ends. Germline CDR1 KGHDR, CDR2 SFDVKD. This CDR3 is 12 amino acids long. Here the CDR3 reads CATQPAYNEQFF. In DNA, the CDR3 is TGTGCCACGCAACCGGCTTACAATGAGCAGTTCTTC.

This clone was detected only once. This chain links TRBV5-6 with TRBJ2-1; 13 bases line up with TRBD2. CDR3 length: 16 residues. Germline trimming cut 1 base from V and 9 bases from J; bases unmatched to any gene: 7. Germline V lookup: CDR1 SGHDT, CDR2 YYEEEE. CDR3 protein: CASSLTSGGAVSEQFF. CDR3 DNA: TGTGCCAGCAGCTTGACTAGCGGGGGGGCGGTCAGTGAGCAGTTCTTC.

The chain carries TRBV18 and TRBJ1-2; D is undetermined. Germline CDR1 reads KGHSH; CDR2 reads LQKENI. Trimming pared 3 bases from V and 8 bases from J, leaving 19 bases between. The CDR3 sequence is 15 residues long. CDR3: CASSPQTRPGYGYTF. The CDR3 bases are TGTGCCAGCTCACCCCAGACCCGGCCCGGGTACGGCTACACCTTC.

This clone appeared a few times. The V gene is TRBV5-3, the J gene TRBJ2-2, with 8 bases matching TRBD1. TRBV5-3 is annotated as an ORF whose role is uncertain. This CDR3 comprises 15 residues. V lost 3 bases, J lost 4 bases, and 5 bases stayed unmatched. Written as DNA, the CDR3 is TGTGCCAGAAGCTCAGGGGGCGCGGGCACCGGGGAGCTGTTTTTT. The encoded protein is CARSSGGAGTGELFF.

This chain connects TRBV3-1 (or the pseudogene TRBV3-2) to TRBJ1-1; D is unresolved. Germline-derived CDR1 and CDR2 are LGHDT and YNNKEL (reference sequence). This CDR3 has 14 amino acids. V lost 4 bases to trimming and J lost 3 bases, with 12 bases between them. This CDR3 reads CASSLRPMDTEAFF. In DNA, the CDR3 is TGTGCCAGCAGCCTCAGACCTATGGACACTGAAGCTTTCTTT.

The V gene is TRBV6-5, the J gene TRBJ2-7; no firm D call. CDR3 size: 12 residues. Germline CDR1 is MNHEY and CDR2 is SVGAGI. V was clipped by 6 bases and J by 0 bases, with 6 bases between them. CDR3: CASRGSSYEQYF. The CDR3 bases are TGTGCCAGCAGGGGCAGCTCCTACGAGCAGTACTTC.

The gene calls are TRBV5-6 and TRBJ1-3; D is uncertain. The CDR3 totals 15 residues. V was clipped by 4 bases and J by 0 bases, with 11 bases between them. The V gene's germline CDR1 is SGHDT and CDR2 YYEEEE. CDR3 in amino acids: CASSLSGSSGNTIYF. In nucleotides, the CDR3 is TGTGCCAGCAGCCTATCCGGGTCCTCTGGAAACACCATATATTTT.

The chain couples TRBV3-1 (or the pseudogene TRBV3-2) to TRBJ1-2; tentative D call: TRBD1 (5 bases). The CDR3 is made up of 13 amino acids. V gave up 4 bases and J gave up 5 bases, with 11 bases separating them. Germline V CDR1 and CDR2: LGHDT, YNNKEL (reference sequence). The DNA for the CDR3 is TGTGCCAGCAGCCCCCGGGGGAGGTATGGCTACACCTTC. The encoded protein is CASSPRGRYGYTF.